Listed below are T cell receptor beta chains from one sample, sequenced in a study of blood T cells in healthy people across ages. TCRdb used MiXCR to reprocess the 5' RACE reads, holding one entry per CDR3 protein. In the table there are 700,000 or so distinct CDR3 sequences, roughly 20% of which are singletons. The sequenced sample was blood. These receptors originate from a man aged 70 or older in good health. Both conserved end residues are part of each CDR3. The order of the fields is V gene, clone size, J gene, D gene, CDR3 length, CDR3 DNA, CDR3 protein. D genes are given only for firm matches. Rows give clone size only sometimes, using once, few, many, or a class for an expanded clone.

v_call: TRBV3-1; clone_size: .; j_call: TRBJ2-3; d_call: .; cdr3_length: 16; cdr3_nt: TGTGCCAGCAGCCAGCGGACAGTAAGCCGCACAGATACGCAGTATTTT; cdr3_aa: CASSQRTVSRTDTQYF
v_call: TRBV6-5; clone_size: few; j_call: TRBJ2-5; d_call: TRBD2; cdr3_length: 16; cdr3_nt: TGTGCCAGCAGTTACGGTAGCGGGGGGGCCCAAGAGACCCAGTACTTC; cdr3_aa: CASSYGSGGAQETQYF
v_call: TRBV5-1; clone_size: .; j_call: TRBJ2-7; d_call: .; cdr3_length: 14; cdr3_nt: TGCGCCAGCAGCTCCAAACAGGGCACCTACGAGCAGTACTTC; cdr3_aa: CASSSKQGTYEQYF
v_call: TRBV19; clone_size: .; j_call: TRBJ1-1; d_call: TRBD1; cdr3_length: 14; cdr3_nt: TGTGCCAGTAGTATGGACAGGGGAAGCACTGAAGCTTTCTTT; cdr3_aa: CASSMDRGSTEAFF
v_call: TRBV10-3; clone_size: few; j_call: TRBJ1-2; d_call: .; cdr3_length: 14; cdr3_nt: TGTGCCATCAGTGAACGGCAGGGAGTGGATGGCTACACCTTC; cdr3_aa: CAISERQGVDGYTF
v_call: TRBV6-2/TRBV6-3; clone_size: .; j_call: TRBJ1-5; d_call: .; cdr3_length: 14; cdr3_nt: TGTGCCAGCTCGGGGGTTTTGGACAATCAGCCCCAGCATTTT; cdr3_aa: CASSGVLDNQPQHF
v_call: TRBV7-9; clone_size: few; j_call: TRBJ2-1; d_call: TRBD2; cdr3_length: 15; cdr3_nt: TGTGCCAGCAGAGATCTAGCGGGAGGGCCCAATGAGCAGTTCTTC; cdr3_aa: CASRDLAGGPNEQFF
v_call: TRBV7-2; clone_size: few; j_call: TRBJ2-4; d_call: TRBD2; cdr3_length: 15; cdr3_nt: TGTGCCAGCAGCCCTGAACTAGCGGGAGCCAACATTCAGTACTTC; cdr3_aa: CASSPELAGANIQYF
v_call: TRBV7-2; clone_size: few; j_call: TRBJ2-4; d_call: TRBD1; cdr3_length: 15; cdr3_nt: TGTGCCAGCAGCTTTGGACAGGGGGCAGGAAACATTCAGTACTTC; cdr3_aa: CASSFGQGAGNIQYF
v_call: TRBV7-2; clone_size: .; j_call: TRBJ2-7; d_call: .; cdr3_length: 14; cdr3_nt: TGTGCCAGCAGCTTAAGCGGGTCGGTCCCCGAGCAGTACTTC; cdr3_aa: CASSLSGSVPEQYF
v_call: TRBV6-2/TRBV6-3; clone_size: .; j_call: TRBJ1-5; d_call: TRBD1; cdr3_length: 17; cdr3_nt: TGTGCCAGCAGTTATTTGCCGGGACAGGGTCCCAATCAGCCCCAGCATTTT; cdr3_aa: CASSYLPGQGPNQPQHF
v_call: TRBV12-3/TRBV12-4; clone_size: once; j_call: TRBJ2-3; d_call: .; cdr3_length: 15; cdr3_nt: TGTGCCAGCAGTTTGGGCCTAGCGAGGGGAGATACGCAGTATTTT; cdr3_aa: CASSLGLARGDTQYF
v_call: TRBV6-5; clone_size: .; j_call: TRBJ1-4; d_call: TRBD1; cdr3_length: 15; cdr3_nt: TGTGCCAGCAGTAAGAACAGGGGCGGAAATGAAAAACTGTTTTTT; cdr3_aa: CASSKNRGGNEKLFF
v_call: TRBV7-9; clone_size: many; j_call: TRBJ1-1; d_call: .; cdr3_length: 13; cdr3_nt: TGTGCCAGCAGCCCCCGGCGGGACACTGAAGCTTTCTTT; cdr3_aa: CASSPRRDTEAFF
v_call: TRBV7-2; clone_size: .; j_call: TRBJ1-5; d_call: .; cdr3_length: 13; cdr3_nt: TGTGCCAGCAGCCGGCCAGGGCTAGGGCCCCAGCATTTT; cdr3_aa: CASSRPGLGPQHF
v_call: TRBV6-1; clone_size: .; j_call: TRBJ2-7; d_call: TRBD1; cdr3_length: 16; cdr3_nt: TGTGCCAGCAGTGAACTCGGGACAGGGAACCCCTACGAGCAGTACTTC; cdr3_aa: CASSELGTGNPYEQYF
v_call: TRBV11-2; clone_size: few; j_call: TRBJ2-5; d_call: .; cdr3_length: 15; cdr3_nt: TGTGCCAGCAGCTTGAGGAGGTGGACAGAAGAGACCCAGTACTTC; cdr3_aa: CASSLRRWTEETQYF
v_call: TRBV10-3; clone_size: .; j_call: TRBJ1-1; d_call: TRBD1; cdr3_length: 14; cdr3_nt: TGTGCCATCATCTCCGGACAGGGGAACACTGAAGCTTTCTTT; cdr3_aa: CAIISGQGNTEAFF
v_call: TRBV27; clone_size: .; j_call: TRBJ2-1; d_call: TRBD1; cdr3_length: 14; cdr3_nt: TGTGCCAGCAGTCTAGAGACAGGGTTAGGGGAGCAGTTCTTC; cdr3_aa: CASSLETGLGEQFF
v_call: TRBV15; clone_size: few; j_call: TRBJ1-6; d_call: .; cdr3_length: 16; cdr3_nt: TGTGCCACCAGCAGATCCCCCGGAAGGCAAAATTCACCCCTCCACTTT; cdr3_aa: CATSRSPGRQNSPLHF
v_call: TRBV7-9; clone_size: .; j_call: TRBJ1-2; d_call: TRBD1; cdr3_length: 15; cdr3_nt: TGTGCCAGCAGCTCTAGGGACAGGGTTACTGAGGGCTACACCTTC; cdr3_aa: CASSSRDRVTEGYTF
v_call: TRBV6-5; clone_size: .; j_call: TRBJ2-2; d_call: TRBD1; cdr3_length: 16; cdr3_nt: TGTGCCAGCAGTGACCGGACAGGGAAGAACACCGGGGAGCTGTTTTTT; cdr3_aa: CASSDRTGKNTGELFF
v_call: TRBV5-1; clone_size: .; j_call: TRBJ1-1; d_call: .; cdr3_length: 15; cdr3_nt: TGCGCCAGCAGCTTGAGGACCACCATGAACACTGAAGCTTTCTTT; cdr3_aa: CASSLRTTMNTEAFF
v_call: TRBV28; clone_size: many; j_call: TRBJ2-1; d_call: .; cdr3_length: 14; cdr3_nt: TGTGCCAGCAGTTTTCTAGTCTCCTACAATGAGCAGTTCTTC; cdr3_aa: CASSFLVSYNEQFF